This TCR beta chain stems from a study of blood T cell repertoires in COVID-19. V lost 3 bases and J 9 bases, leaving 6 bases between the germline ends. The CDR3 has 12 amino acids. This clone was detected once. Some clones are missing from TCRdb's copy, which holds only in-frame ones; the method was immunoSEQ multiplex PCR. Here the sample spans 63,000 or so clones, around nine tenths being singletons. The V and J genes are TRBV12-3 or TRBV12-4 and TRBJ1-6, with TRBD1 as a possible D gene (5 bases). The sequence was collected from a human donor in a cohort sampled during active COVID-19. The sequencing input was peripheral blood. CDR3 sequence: CASSFRGSPLHF. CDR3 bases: TGTGCCAGCAGTTTTAGGGGTTCACCCCTCCACTTT.